These 3 T cell receptor beta chains were all obtained from the same sample, sequenced in a study of blood T cell repertoires in COVID-19. The data were produced by immunoSEQ multiplex PCR, yet TCRdb's version contains in-frame clones alone and is incomplete. The sample lists about 220,000 clones, over 65% occurring once. The sample taken for sequencing was PBMCs or T cells enriched from blood (not recorded which). The receptors were gathered from a woman aged 55-70 years who had recovered from COVID-19.

This clone was detected once. The chain employs TRBV10-3 and TRBJ2-5; 10 bases line up with TRBD2. The V gene end was trimmed by 4 bases and the J gene end by 2 bases; junction bases not matched to a gene: 10. CDR3 length: 17 residues. Per the germline V gene, CDR1 is ENHRY and CDR2 is SYGVKD. In DNA form, the CDR3 reads TGTGCCATCAGTGGGGGTCTAGCGGGAGTCGCGCAAGAGACCCAGTACTTC. It encodes CAISGGLAGVAQETQYF.

In its sample, this clone was seen once. V gene TRBV3-1 (or the pseudogene TRBV3-2) combines with J gene TRBJ1-2; maybe TRBD1 (6 bases). V lost 2 bases, J lost 2 bases, and 18 bases lay in between. Germline CDR1 and CDR2: LGHDT and YNNKEL (reference sequence). This CDR3 region has 17 residues. As DNA, the CDR3 is TGTGCCAGCAGCCAATATCAGCCGGGACATGACAACTATGGCTACACCTTC. Translating it yields CASSQYQPGHDNYGYTF.

The V and J genes are TRBV10-3 and TRBJ1-2; D is unclear. CDR1 and CDR2 (germline): ENHRY, SYGVKD. This CDR3 is built from 13 residues. Trimming left V 0 bases short and J 3 bases short, with 5 bases between. The DNA of the CDR3 is TGTGCCATCAGTGAGTCCGGGGACTATGGCTACACCTTC. Translating gives CAISESGDYGYTF.